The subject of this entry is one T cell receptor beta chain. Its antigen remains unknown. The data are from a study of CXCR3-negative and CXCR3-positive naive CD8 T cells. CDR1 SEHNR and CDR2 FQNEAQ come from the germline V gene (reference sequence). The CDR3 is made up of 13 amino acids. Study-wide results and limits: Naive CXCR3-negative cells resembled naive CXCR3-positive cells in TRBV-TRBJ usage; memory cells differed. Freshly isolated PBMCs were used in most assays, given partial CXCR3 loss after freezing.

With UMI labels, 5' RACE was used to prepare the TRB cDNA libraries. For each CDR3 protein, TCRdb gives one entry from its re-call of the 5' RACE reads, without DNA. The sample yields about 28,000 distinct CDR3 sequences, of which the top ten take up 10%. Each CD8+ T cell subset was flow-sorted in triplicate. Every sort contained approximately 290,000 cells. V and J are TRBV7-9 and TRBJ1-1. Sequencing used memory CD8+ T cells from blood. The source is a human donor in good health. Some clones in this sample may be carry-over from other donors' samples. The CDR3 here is CASSSTEDTEAFF.